Below are 6 T cell receptor beta chains sequenced from a single sample in a study of cytomegalovirus exposure and HLA in healthy donors. PCR primers comprised 60 Vbeta and 13 Jbeta primers. Sequencing used immunoSEQ multiplex PCR; TCRdb keeps in-frame clones, though not all of them. Here the sample spans about 98,000 clones, about four fifths being singletons. What was sequenced was PBMCs. The receptors were sampled from a man aged 18 to 30 in good health and CMV-seropositive.

This chain uses TRBV9 with TRBJ2-3; a weak D match, TRBD2 (6 bases). Trimming took off 4 bases at V and 7 bases at J, with 13 bases between the two ends. Germline CDR1 and CDR2: SGDLS and YYNGEE. The CDR3 contains 13 residues. The CDR3 loop reads CASSPGTSNTQYF. Written as DNA, the CDR3 is TGTGCCAGCAGCCCCGGGACTTCAAATACGCAGTATTTT.

This rearrangement joins TRBV2 to TRBJ2-3; D may be TRBD2 (6 bases). This CDR3 is built from 15 residues. Germline-derived CDR1 and CDR2 are SNHLY and FYNNEI. V lost 6 bases and J 4 bases, leaving 17 bases between the germline ends. This CDR3 is CASSDTTRGSDTQYF. CDR3 in DNA: TGTGCCAGCAGCGACACAACCCGGGGGTCAGATACGCAGTATTTT. Complete variable domain (other parts from reference TRBV2 and TRBJ2-3): EPEVTQTPSHQVTQMGQEVILRCVPISNHLYFYWYRQILGQKVEFLVSFYNNEISEKSEIFDDQFSVERPDGSNFTLKIRSTKLEDSAMYFCASSDTTRGSDTQYFGPGTRLTVL.

The chain employs TRBV2 and TRBJ1-2; 7 nucleotides match TRBD1. Germline lookup yields CDR1 SNHLY and CDR2 FYNNEI. This CDR3 comprises 11 residues. The junction had 4 bases not matched to a gene; V was cut back by 7 bases and J by 8 bases. The CDR3, as DNA: TGTGCCAGCAACAGGGGTGACGGCTACACCTTC. The encoded protein is CASNRGDGYTF.

The V gene is TRBV27, the J gene TRBJ1-6; TRBD1 aligns across 8 bases. The CDR3 is made up of 16 amino acids. CDR1 MNHEY and CDR2 SMNVEV come from the germline V gene (reference sequence). The J segment lost 6 bases and the V segment lost 5 bases, leaving 9 bases of the junction unmatched. The CDR3 DNA sequence: TGTGCCAGCAGTGGACCCGTAGGACAGGGTAATTCACCCCTCCACTTT. Amino acids: CASSGPVGQGNSPLHF.

The V call is TRBV7-2, the J call TRBJ1-5, with D unresolved. With 1 base removed from V and 6 bases from J, the gap between germline ends came to 10 bases. Germline V gives CDR1 SGHTA, CDR2 FQGNSA. The CDR3 runs to 14 residues. The CDR3, as DNA: TGTGCCAGCAGCTTAGATATCGGAGGTCAGCCCCAGCATTTT. Residues: CASSLDIGGQPQHF.

The chain joins TRBV6-1 to TRBJ1-5; D unresolved. Trimming took off 1 base at V and 6 bases at J, with 10 bases between the two ends. Germline V gene lookup returns CDR1 MNHNS and CDR2 SASEGT. The CDR3 spans 14 residues. Here the CDR3 reads CASSEGEEGQPQHF. The CDR3 nucleotides are TGTGCCAGCAGTGAAGGGGAGGAGGGTCAGCCCCAGCATTTT.